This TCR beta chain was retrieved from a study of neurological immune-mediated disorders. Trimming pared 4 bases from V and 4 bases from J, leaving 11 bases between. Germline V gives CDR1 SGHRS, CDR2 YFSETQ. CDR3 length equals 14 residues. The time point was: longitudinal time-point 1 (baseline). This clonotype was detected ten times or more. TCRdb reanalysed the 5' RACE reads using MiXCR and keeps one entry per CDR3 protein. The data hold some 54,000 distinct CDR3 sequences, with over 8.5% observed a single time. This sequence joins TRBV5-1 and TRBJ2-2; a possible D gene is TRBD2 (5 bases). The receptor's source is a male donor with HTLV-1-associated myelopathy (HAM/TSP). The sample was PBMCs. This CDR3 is CASSRLRVTGELFF. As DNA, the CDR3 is TGCGCCAGCAGCAGACTGCGGGTCACCGGGGAGCTGTTTTTT.